A selection of T cell receptor beta chains follows, all from one sample in a study of shared clonotypes between healthy human individuals. Profiling relied on immunoSEQ multiplex PCR, and the TCRdb table lists in-frame clones only, not all of them. This table has about 1,800,000 clones, about 95% appearing once. Material: naive CD8+ T cells sorted from blood. These receptors were collected from a man aged 18 to 29 in good health. Each CDR3 is given with its conserved first and last residue. Each record gives: D gene, V gene, J gene, clone size, CDR3 protein, CDR3 DNA. D genes are given only for firm matches. A clone size is listed for some rows: how often the clone was seen (once, few, many), or a class if it is expanded.

>-|TRBV2|TRBJ1-2|-
CASSEADLNYGYTF
TGTGCCAGCAGTGAAGCGGACTTAAACTATGGCTACACCTTC
>-|TRBV28|TRBJ2-5|-
CATTQSQGRETQYF
TGTGCCACAACCCAGTCCCAAGGTCGGGAGACCCAGTACTTC
>-|TRBV19|TRBJ2-7|-
CATSLRGPLYEQYF
TGTGCCACCTCACTAAGGGGACCTCTCTACGAGCAGTACTTC
>-|TRBV10-2|TRBJ2-7|-
CASGSGYEQYF
TGCGCCAGCGGTTCCGGGTACGAGCAGTACTTC
>TRBD2|TRBV6-5|TRBJ2-5|-
CASSYGLAGGQETQYF
TGTGCCAGCAGTTACGGACTAGCGGGGGGCCAAGAGACCCAGTACTTC
>-|TRBV2|TRBJ2-7|-
CASSSGPESSYEQYF
TGTGCCAGCAGCTCAGGCCCTGAGAGCTCCTACGAGCAGTACTTC
>TRBD2|TRBV29-1|TRBJ2-2|-
CSVEEASGGLTGELFF
TGCAGCGTTGAAGAGGCCAGCGGGGGGTTAACCGGGGAGCTGTTTTTT
>-|TRBV2|TRBJ2-2|-
CASSPGLGELFF
TGTGCCAGCAGTCCAGGTTTGGGGGAGCTGTTTTTT
>-|TRBV9|TRBJ2-3|-
CASSVAGTDTQYF
TGTGCCAGCAGCGTCGCGGGCACAGATACGCAGTATTTT
>-|TRBV27|TRBJ2-5|-
CASSLGVQETQYF
TGTGCCAGCAGTTTAGGGGTCCAAGAGACCCAGTACTTC
>-|TRBV28|TRBJ1-5|-
CASDTFSVGNQPQHF
TGTGCCAGCGACACGTTTTCCGTAGGCAATCAGCCCCAGCATTTT
>-|TRBV21-1|TRBJ2-7|-
CASSNLPGTRNEQYF
TGTGCCAGCAGCAACCTGCCCGGGACTAGGAACGAGCAGTACTTC
>-|TRBV6-1|TRBJ2-3|-
CASSDLKGYTDTQYF
TGTGCCAGCAGTGATCTAAAGGGGTACACAGATACGCAGTATTTT
>-|TRBV5-1|TRBJ2-7|-
CASSLALGGTYEQYF
TGCGCCAGCAGCTTGGCCCTCGGCGGGACCTACGAGCAGTACTTC
>-|TRBV6-5|TRBJ2-6|-
CASRHGANVLTF
TGTGCCAGCAGACATGGGGCCAACGTCCTGACTTTC
>TRBD1|TRBV7-2|TRBJ1-4|few
CASSSIYVGGQGPEKLFF
TGTGCCAGCAGCTCAATCTATGTCGGGGGACAGGGACCTGAAAAACTGTTTTTT
>-|TRBV28|TRBJ2-7|-
CASSPLGATYEQYF
TGTGCCAGCAGTCCCCTGGGAGCTACCTACGAGCAGTACTTC
>-|TRBV15|TRBJ2-2|-
CATSRGGAAGELFF
TGTGCCACCAGCCGAGGGGGGGCGGCCGGGGAGCTGTTTTTT
>TRBD1|TRBV7-2|TRBJ2-7|-
CASSSPGQVGWEQCF
TGTGCCAGCAGCTCTCCGGGACAGGTTGGGTGGGAGCAGTGCTTC
>-|TRBV7-9|TRBJ2-7|-
CASSPGLNNEQYF
TGTGCCAGCAGCCCCGGACTGAACAACGAGCAGTACTTC
>-|TRBV13|TRBJ2-7|once
CASSPGLSSYEQYF
TGTGCCAGCAGCCCAGGACTTAGCTCCTACGAGCAGTACTTC
>TRBD2|TRBV7-8|TRBJ2-4|-
CASSGGASGRAENIQYF
TGTGCCAGCAGCGGGGGGGCTAGCGGGAGGGCCGAAAACATTCAGTACTTC
>TRBD1|TRBV27|TRBJ1-2|-
CASSFLKGGVSYTF
TGTGCCAGCAGTTTCTTAAAAGGGGGCGTTAGCTACACCTTC
>-|TRBV9|TRBJ2-2|-
CASSVMGGWTGELFF
TGTGCCAGCAGCGTAATGGGGGGCTGGACCGGGGAGCTGTTTTTT
>TRBD1|TRBV11-1|TRBJ2-7|-
CASSHGTGATYEQYF
TGTGCCAGCAGCCACGGGACAGGAGCCACCTACGAGCAGTACTTC
>-|TRBV28|TRBJ2-6|-
CASSLWGDLSGANVLTF
TGTGCCAGCAGTTTATGGGGGGACCTTTCTGGGGCCAACGTCCTGACTTTC
>-|TRBV29-1|TRBJ2-1|-
CSVGDGIYNEQFF
TGCAGCGTGGGGGACGGTATCTACAATGAGCAGTTCTTC
>-|TRBV4-1|TRBJ1-5|-
CASSQEGKGNRDQPQHF
TGCGCCAGCAGCCAAGAGGGCAAGGGGAACAGAGATCAGCCCCAGCATTTT
>-|TRBV4-3|TRBJ2-7|-
CASSQGDWLDSSYEQYF
TGCGCCAGCAGCCAAGGGGACTGGCTTGACAGCTCCTACGAGCAGTACTTC
>TRBD2|TRBV7-2|TRBJ2-3|once
CASSLGASGSDTQYF
TGTGCCAGCAGCTTAGGGGCTAGCGGGAGTGATACGCAGTATTTT
>TRBD1|TRBV27|TRBJ2-7|-
CASSTGQPDYEQYF
TGTGCCAGCAGTACGGGACAGCCAGACTACGAGCAGTACTTC
>-|TRBV28|TRBJ2-7|-
CASSETSSYEQYF
TGTGCCAGCAGTGAGACCAGCTCCTACGAGCAGTACTTC
>TRBD2|TRBV9|TRBJ2-1|-
CASHEAGGGKDEQFF
TGTGCCAGCCACGAGGCGGGGGGTGGGAAAGATGAGCAGTTCTTC
>-|TRBV10-3|TRBJ2-2|-
CAIYGHTTGELFF
TGTGCCATCTACGGACATACCACCGGGGAGCTGTTTTTT
>TRBD2|TRBV27|TRBJ2-7|-
CASSSRIAGVSYEQYF
TGTGCCAGCAGTTCGAGAATAGCGGGAGTTTCCTACGAGCAGTACTTC
>-|TRBV2|TRBJ2-7|-
CASSDTSYEQYF
TGTGCCAGCAGTGACACATCCTACGAGCAGTACTTC
>TRBD2|TRBV4-2|TRBJ2-7|-
CASSQDQLAGDNEQYF
TGTGCCAGCAGCCAAGATCAACTAGCGGGGGATAACGAGCAGTACTTC
>-|TRBV29-1|TRBJ2-7|once
CSVAGGPSYEQYF
TGCAGCGTTGCCGGGGGACCCTCCTACGAGCAGTACTTC
>TRBD1|TRBV19|TRBJ1-6|-
CASNWGQLADSPLHF
TGTGCCAGCAACTGGGGACAGCTTGCGGATTCACCCCTCCACTTT
>-|TRBV30|TRBJ2-2|-
CAWSEEGAGELFF
TGTGCCTGGAGTGAGGAGGGGGCCGGGGAGCTGTTTTTT
>TRBD1|TRBV4-1|TRBJ2-1|-
CASSQVAGTGYNEQFF
TGCGCCAGCAGCCAAGTAGCCGGGACAGGCTACAATGAGCAGTTCTTC
>TRBD1|TRBV4-1|TRBJ1-1|few
CASSPGTGMNTEAFF
TGCGCCAGCAGCCCCGGGACAGGGATGAACACTGAAGCTTTCTTT
>TRBD1|TRBV6-5|TRBJ2-7|-
CASSSLQGAYEQYF
TGTGCCAGCAGCTCCTTACAGGGGGCCTACGAGCAGTACTTC
>-|TRBV11-2|TRBJ2-7|few
CASSLGTPYEQYF
TGTGCCAGCAGCTTAGGGACTCCCTACGAGCAGTACTTC
>-|TRBV28|TRBJ2-3|-
CASGYTQYF
TGTGCCAGCGGCTATACGCAGTATTTT
>-|TRBV7-9|TRBJ2-7|-
CASSADGAYEQYF
TGTGCCAGCAGCGCGGACGGAGCCTACGAGCAGTACTTC
>-|TRBV5-6|TRBJ1-1|-
CASSQGQSDTEAFF
TGTGCCAGCAGCCAGGGGCAGTCGGACACTGAAGCTTTCTTT
>TRBD1|TRBV28|TRBJ2-3|-
CASKRTGPTDTQYF
TGTGCCAGCAAAAGGACAGGCCCCACAGATACGCAGTATTTT
>-|TRBV11-2|TRBJ1-2|-
CASRVMGPFIVRVGYTF
TGTGCCAGCAGGGTTATGGGGCCCTTTATAGTCCGTGTCGGCTACACCTTC
>-|TRBV7-9|TRBJ1-1|-
CASSPQGRDTEAFF
TGTGCCAGCAGCCCACAGGGACGGGACACTGAAGCTTTCTTT